This T cell receptor beta chain was identified during a study of blood T cell repertoires in COVID-19. Study background: The United States, Italy and Spain provided the acute and convalescent COVID-19 samples. Sources were T cells, B-cell-depleted T cells, or PBMCs; the material itself was cDNA or gDNA.

The germline V and J ends were trimmed by 3 bases and 8 bases, with 13 bases remaining between them. This CDR3 region has 14 residues. CDR1 is MNHNS and CDR2 is SASEGT in the germline V gene. How the authors handled the data: How many nucleated cells were present was estimated from reference gene primer amplification. The assay was immunoSEQ multiplex PCR, and TCRdb's table has in-frame clones only and misses some. V, J and clone size reflect that table, while D and trimming were determined from the DNA. The sample holds 60,000 to 85,000 clones, 85% to 90% seen once. The chain employs TRBV6-1 and TRBJ1-4; D may be TRBD1 (5 bases). Sequenced input: peripheral blood. This TCR was sampled from a woman older than 75 with active or convalescent COVID-19. This CDR3 reads CASSEGRVAEKLFF. CDR3 nucleotides: TGTGCCAGCAGTGAGGGCAGGGTGGCGGAAAAACTGTTTTTT.